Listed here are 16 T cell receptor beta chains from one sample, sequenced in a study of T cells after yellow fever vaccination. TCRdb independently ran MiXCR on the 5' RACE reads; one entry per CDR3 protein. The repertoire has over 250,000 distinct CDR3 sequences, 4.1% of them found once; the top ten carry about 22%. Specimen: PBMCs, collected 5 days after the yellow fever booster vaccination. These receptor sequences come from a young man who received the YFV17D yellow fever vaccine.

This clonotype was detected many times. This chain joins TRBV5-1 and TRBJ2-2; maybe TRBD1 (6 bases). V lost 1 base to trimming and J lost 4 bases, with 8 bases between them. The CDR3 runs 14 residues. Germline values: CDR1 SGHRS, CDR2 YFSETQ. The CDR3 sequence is CASSLKGGTGELFF. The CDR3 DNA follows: TGCGCCAGCAGCTTGAAAGGGGGCACCGGGGAGCTGTTTTTT.

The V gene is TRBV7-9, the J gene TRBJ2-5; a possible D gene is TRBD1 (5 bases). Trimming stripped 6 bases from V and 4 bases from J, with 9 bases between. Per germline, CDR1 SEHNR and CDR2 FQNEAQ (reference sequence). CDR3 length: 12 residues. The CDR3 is CASSAQGETQYF. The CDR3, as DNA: TGTGCCAGCAGTGCCCAGGGAGAGACCCAGTACTTC.

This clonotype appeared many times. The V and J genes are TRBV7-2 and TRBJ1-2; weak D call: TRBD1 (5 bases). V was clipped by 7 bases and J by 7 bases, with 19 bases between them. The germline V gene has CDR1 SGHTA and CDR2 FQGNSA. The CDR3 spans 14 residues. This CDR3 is CASTVGGPPRGYTF. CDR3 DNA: TGTGCCAGCACCGTGGGGGGTCCTCCACGTGGCTACACCTTC.

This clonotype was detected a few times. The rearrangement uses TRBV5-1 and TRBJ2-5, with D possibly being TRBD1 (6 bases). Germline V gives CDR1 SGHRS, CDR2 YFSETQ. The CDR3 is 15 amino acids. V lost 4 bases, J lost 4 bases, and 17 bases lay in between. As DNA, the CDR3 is TGCGCCAGCAGCGAGTGGGCAGGGGCTGCAGAGACCCAGTACTTC. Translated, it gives CASSEWAGAAETQYF.

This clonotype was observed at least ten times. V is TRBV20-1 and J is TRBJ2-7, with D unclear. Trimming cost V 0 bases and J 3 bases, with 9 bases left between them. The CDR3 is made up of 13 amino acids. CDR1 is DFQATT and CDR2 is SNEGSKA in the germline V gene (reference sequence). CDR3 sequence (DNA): TGCAGTGCTAGAGATATACTGGTCTACGAGCAGTACTTC. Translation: CSARDILVYEQYF.

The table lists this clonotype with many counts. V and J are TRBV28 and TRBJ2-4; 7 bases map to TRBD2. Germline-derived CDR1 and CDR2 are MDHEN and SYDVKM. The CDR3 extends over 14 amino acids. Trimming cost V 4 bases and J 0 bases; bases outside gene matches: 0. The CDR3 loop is CASSSGGAKNIQYF. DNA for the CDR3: TGTGCCAGCAGTTCGGGGGGAGCCAAAAACATTCAGTACTTC.

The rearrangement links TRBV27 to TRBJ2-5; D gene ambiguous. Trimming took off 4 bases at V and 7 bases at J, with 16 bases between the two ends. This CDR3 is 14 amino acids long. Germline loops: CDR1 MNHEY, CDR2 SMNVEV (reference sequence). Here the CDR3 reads CASSSLGGVGTQYF. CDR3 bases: TGTGCCAGCAGTTCTCTTGGCGGCGTGGGGACCCAGTACTTC.

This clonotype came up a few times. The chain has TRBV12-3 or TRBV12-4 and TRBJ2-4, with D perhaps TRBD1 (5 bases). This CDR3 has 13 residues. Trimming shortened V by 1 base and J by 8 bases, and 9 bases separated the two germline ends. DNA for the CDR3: TGTGCCAGCAGTTTAGAGGGGTGGGACATTCAGTACTTC. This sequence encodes CASSLEGWDIQYF.

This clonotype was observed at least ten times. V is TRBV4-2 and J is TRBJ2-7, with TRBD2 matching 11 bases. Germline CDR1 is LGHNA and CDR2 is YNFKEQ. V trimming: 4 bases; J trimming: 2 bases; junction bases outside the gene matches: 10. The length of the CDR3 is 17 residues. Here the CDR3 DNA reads TGTGCCAGCAGCCCCCCCCGTGCACTAGCGGGGGCCTACGAGCAGTACGTC. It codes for CASSPPRALAGAYEQYV.

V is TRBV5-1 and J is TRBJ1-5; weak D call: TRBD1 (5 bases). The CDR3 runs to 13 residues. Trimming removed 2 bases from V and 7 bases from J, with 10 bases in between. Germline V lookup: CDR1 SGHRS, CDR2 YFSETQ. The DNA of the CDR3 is TGCGCCAGCAGCTTCCAGGAGGGGCAGCCCCAGCATTTT. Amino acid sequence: CASSFQEGQPQHF.

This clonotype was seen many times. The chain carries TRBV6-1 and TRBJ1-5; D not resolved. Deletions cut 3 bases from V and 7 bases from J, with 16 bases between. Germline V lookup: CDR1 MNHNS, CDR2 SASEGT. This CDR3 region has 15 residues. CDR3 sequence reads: CASSELRGVVQPQHF. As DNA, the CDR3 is TGTGCCAGCAGTGAGTTGCGGGGTGTAGTGCAGCCCCAGCATTTT.

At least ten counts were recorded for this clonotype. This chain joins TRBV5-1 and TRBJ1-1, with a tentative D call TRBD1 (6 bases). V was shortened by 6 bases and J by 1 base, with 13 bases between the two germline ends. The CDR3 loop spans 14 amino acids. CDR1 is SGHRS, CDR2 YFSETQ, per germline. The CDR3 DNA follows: TGCGCCAGCACCACAGGGAGATGGAACACTGAAGCTTTCTTT. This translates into CASTTGRWNTEAFF. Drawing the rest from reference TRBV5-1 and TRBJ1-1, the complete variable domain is KAGVTQTPRYLIKTRGQQVTLSCSPISGHRSVSWYQQTPGQGLQFLFEYFSETQRNKGNFPGRFSGRQFSNSRSEMNVSTLELGDSALYLCASTTGRWNTEAFFGQGTRLTVV.

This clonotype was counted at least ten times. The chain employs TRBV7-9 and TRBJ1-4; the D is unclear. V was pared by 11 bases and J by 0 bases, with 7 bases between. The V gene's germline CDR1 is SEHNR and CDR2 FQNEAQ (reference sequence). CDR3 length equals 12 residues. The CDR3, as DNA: TGTGCCGTTCAAGCAACTAATGAAAAACTGTTTTTT. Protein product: CAVQATNEKLFF.

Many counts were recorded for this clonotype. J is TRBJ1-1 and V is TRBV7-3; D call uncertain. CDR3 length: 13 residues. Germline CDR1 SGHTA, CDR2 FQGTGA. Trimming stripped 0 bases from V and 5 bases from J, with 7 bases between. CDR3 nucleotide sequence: TGTGCCAGCAGCTTAACAAGCCCAACTGAAGCTTTCTTT. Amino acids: CASSLTSPTEAFF.

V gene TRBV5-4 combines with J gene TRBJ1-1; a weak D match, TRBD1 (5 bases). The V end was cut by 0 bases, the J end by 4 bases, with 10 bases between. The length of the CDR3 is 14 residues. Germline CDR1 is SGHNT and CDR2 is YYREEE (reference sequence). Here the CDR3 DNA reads TGTGCCAGCAGCTTGGGAGGGGAAGGCACTGAAGCTTTCTTT. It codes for CASSLGGEGTEAFF.

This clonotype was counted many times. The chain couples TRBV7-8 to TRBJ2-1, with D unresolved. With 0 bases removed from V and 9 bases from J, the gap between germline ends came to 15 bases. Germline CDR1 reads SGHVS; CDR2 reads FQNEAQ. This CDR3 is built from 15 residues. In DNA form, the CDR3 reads TGTGCCAGCAGCTTAGCAGTCGGCAGCCCCCCTGAGCAGTTCTTC. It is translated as CASSLAVGSPPEQFF.